Presented here are 2 T cell receptor beta chains from one specimen sequenced in a study of blood T cell repertoires in COVID-19. Clones were sequenced by immunoSEQ multiplex PCR, and TCRdb holds only the in-frame ones, with some missing. The sample records approximately 250,000 clones, 84% being singletons. The sample taken for sequencing was peripheral blood. The receptor set was obtained from a man between 45 and 60 years old with acute or convalescent COVID-19.

The rearrangement links TRBV27 to TRBJ1-1, with TRBD1 identical over 9 bases. Trimming cost V 6 bases and J 12 bases; bases outside gene matches: 11. This CDR3 is 13 amino acids long. Germline CDR1 and CDR2: MNHEY and SMNVEV (reference sequence). The CDR3 nucleotides read TGTGCCAGCAGACTACAGGGGGCGCGTACGACTTTCTTT. Protein sequence: CASRLQGARTTFF.

This clone was found once. The V gene is TRBV5-4, the J gene TRBJ1-1, with 7 bases that match TRBD1. There are 16 residues in the CDR3. Germline V lookup: CDR1 SGHNT, CDR2 YYREEE (reference sequence). J lost 1 base, V lost 2 bases, and 8 bases had no gene match. CDR3 in DNA: TGTGCCAGCAGCTTACCTGGGACAGCCCAGAACACTGAAGCTTTCTTT. Its protein product is CASSLPGTAQNTEAFF.